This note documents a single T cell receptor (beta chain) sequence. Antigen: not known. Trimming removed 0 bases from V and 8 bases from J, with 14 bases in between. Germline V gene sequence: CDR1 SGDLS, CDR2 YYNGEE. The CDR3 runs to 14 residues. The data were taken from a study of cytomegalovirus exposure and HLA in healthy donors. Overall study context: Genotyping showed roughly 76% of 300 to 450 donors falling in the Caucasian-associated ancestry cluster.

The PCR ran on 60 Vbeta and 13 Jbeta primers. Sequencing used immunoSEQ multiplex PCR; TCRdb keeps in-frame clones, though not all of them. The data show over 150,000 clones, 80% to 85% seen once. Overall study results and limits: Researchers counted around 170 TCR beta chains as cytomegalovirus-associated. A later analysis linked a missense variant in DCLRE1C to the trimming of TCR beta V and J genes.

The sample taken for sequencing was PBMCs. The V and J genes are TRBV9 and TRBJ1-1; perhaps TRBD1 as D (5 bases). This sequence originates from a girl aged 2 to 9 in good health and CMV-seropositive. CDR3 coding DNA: TGTGCCAGCAGCGTAGAAGTAAGGGGCGACGAAGCTTTCTTT. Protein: CASSVEVRGDEAFF.